This paragraph reports one T cell receptor (beta chain). Its specificity is unknown. The sample is drawn from a study of cytomegalovirus exposure and HLA in healthy donors. Overall study results and limits: The study labeled 164 TCR beta chains cytomegalovirus-associated. Subsequent analysis showed first-cohort TCR clusters tending to co-occur in 120 or so validation repertoires.

This table comes from immunoSEQ multiplex PCR, and its TCRdb copy is limited to in-frame clones, with some not included. The sample gives approximately 230,000 clones, more than 85% of which show up once; more than 10% is in the top ten. Sequenced input: PBMCs. The TCR originated in a man younger than 35 in good health and CMV-seropositive.

CDR3 sequence (DNA): TGTGCCAGCAGTCCCGACAGAGGAGAGCAGTACTTC. It is translated as CASSPDRGEQYF. V usage is TRBV11-1 and J usage is TRBJ2-7; D possibly corresponds to TRBD1 (5 bases). This CDR3 has 12 amino acids. CDR1 and CDR2 from the germline V gene are SGHAT and FQDESV (reference sequence). The V and J ends lost 6 bases and 7 bases respectively, with 13 bases between them.